The 21 T cell receptor beta chains below were found in one sample sequenced in a study of PD-L1 blockade in urothelial cancer. Produced via immunoSEQ multiplex PCR; TCRdb's table is partial and in-frame only. Altogether 50,000 to 60,000 clones are present, just over 85% being singletons, with the ten largest covering 2.5% to 3.5%. The input for sequencing was PBMCs, taken around atezolizumab (anti-PD-L1) treatment. These receptors originate from a middle-aged man with urothelial cancer.

This chain links TRBV28 with TRBJ1-6; D remains unclear. The germline V gene has CDR1 MDHEN and CDR2 SYDVKM. V lost 4 bases to trimming and J lost 0 bases, with 10 bases between them. The CDR3 is 16 residues long. The DNA of the CDR3 is TGTGCCAGCAGTTCCCCGGTAGACTCCTATAATTCACCCCTCCACTTT. Its translation is CASSSPVDSYNSPLHF.

In this sample, this clone turned up a few times. V usage is TRBV4-1 and J usage is TRBJ2-7, with a tentative D call TRBD1 (5 bases). Trimming took off 2 bases at V and 5 bases at J, with 16 bases between the two ends. CDR3 length: 15 amino acids. Germline assignment: CDR1 MGHRA and CDR2 YSYEKL. The CDR3 DNA follows: TGCGCCAGCAGCCAAAGCTATATGGGGCTGGACGAGCAGTACTTC. Amino acids: CASSQSYMGLDEQYF.

The chain carries TRBV5-6 and TRBJ1-2; TRBD1 aligns across 7 bases. V lost 1 base, J lost 0 bases, and 3 bases stayed unmatched. The CDR3 contains 15 residues. CDR1 is SGHDT, CDR2 YYEEEE, per germline. The CDR3 protein is CASSLLDRANYGYTF. CDR3 sequence (DNA): TGTGCCAGCAGCTTGCTCGACAGGGCTAACTATGGCTACACCTTC.

The chain uses TRBV7-6 and TRBJ2-4, with no clear D. Between the trimmed V and J ends, which lost 1 base and 9 bases, there was a span of 13 bases. The CDR3 is 14 amino acids. Looked up from germline, CDR1 is SGHVS and CDR2 is FNYEAQ. CDR3 nucleotides: TGTGCCAGCAGCTTAGAATCCCTCGGCGGCATTCAGTACTTC. Its protein product is CASSLESLGGIQYF.

This chain connects TRBV30 to TRBJ1-2, with D possibly being TRBD1 (6 bases). The CDR3 length is 16 residues. V was shortened by 4 bases and J by 4 bases, with 22 bases between the two germline ends. Germline V CDR1 and CDR2: GTSNPN, SVGIG (reference sequence). The CDR3, as DNA: TGTGCCTGGAACCACCCGACAGGACCGCGTTCCTATGGCTACACCTTC. This translates into CAWNHPTGPRSYGYTF. Full variable domain (outside the CDR3, taken from reference TRBV30 and TRBJ1-2): SQTIHQWPATLVQPVGSPLSLECTVEGTSNPNLYWYRQAAGRGLQLLFYSVGIGQISSEVPQNLSASRPQDRQFILSSKKLLLSDSGFYLCAWNHPTGPRSYGYTFGSGTRLTVV.

The V call is TRBV28, the J call TRBJ2-7; a possible D gene is TRBD1 (7 bases). The CDR3 has 14 residues. Germline loops: CDR1 MDHEN, CDR2 SYDVKM. V was pared by 7 bases and J by 3 bases, with 16 bases between. This CDR3 is CASTRAGQFYEQYF. The CDR3 coding sequence is TGTGCCAGCACCCGGGCGGGACAGTTCTACGAGCAGTACTTC. Variable domain in full (rest from reference TRBV28 and TRBJ2-7): DVKVTQSSRYLVKRTGEKVFLECVQDMDHENMFWYRQDPGLGLRLIYFSYDVKMKEKGDIPEGYSVSREKKERFSLILESASTNQTSMYLCASTRAGQFYEQYFGPGTRLTVT.

The chain has TRBV5-4 and TRBJ1-1; TRBD1 matches 9 bases. Looked up from germline, CDR1 is SGHNT and CDR2 is YYREEE (reference sequence). There are 14 residues in the CDR3. The V gene end was trimmed by 4 bases and the J gene end by 7 bases; junction bases not matched to a gene: 8. The DNA of the CDR3 is TGTGCCAGCAGCGGGATAACAGGGGGCATTGAAGCTTTCTTT. Residues: CASSGITGGIEAFF.

This sequence joins TRBV19 and TRBJ2-5; perhaps TRBD2 as D (6 bases). Between the trimmed V and J ends, which lost 7 bases and 5 bases, there was a span of 14 bases. This CDR3 is built from 13 residues. Germline V gives CDR1 LNHDA, CDR2 SQIVND (reference sequence). The CDR3 reads CASNPHRGETQYF. The CDR3 nucleotides read TGTGCCAGTAACCCCCACCGGGGGGAGACCCAGTACTTC.

The chain is built from TRBV9 and TRBJ2-3; 10 bases align to TRBD2. The CDR3 runs to 17 residues. In germline, CDR1 is SGDLS, CDR2 YYNGEE. J gave up 2 bases and V 4 bases, and 10 bases lay outside the gene matches. This CDR3 reads CASSLQAGGPPTDTQYF. CDR3 DNA: TGTGCCAGCAGCTTACAAGCGGGAGGGCCCCCCACAGATACGCAGTATTTT.

This chain's CDR3 is CASSRKPGQGWVNEQFF. CDR3 coding DNA: TGTGCCAGCAGCCGAAAACCAGGACAGGGTTGGGTCAATGAGCAGTTCTTC. The V and J genes are TRBV14 and TRBJ2-1, with 8 nucleotides matching TRBD1. V was clipped by 4 bases and J by 6 bases; unmatched bases: 14. Germline V gene data show CDR1 as SGHDN and CDR2 as FVKESK. The CDR3 is 17 residues long.

This clone has a single count. The chain recombines TRBV9 with TRBJ2-1, with D perhaps TRBD2 (5 bases). Germline V gene data show CDR1 as SGDLS and CDR2 as YYNGEE. Deletions cut 1 base from V and 6 bases from J, with 11 bases between. The CDR3 is made up of 14 amino acids. CDR3 loop: CASSVSLAGNEQFF. The DNA of the CDR3 is TGTGCCAGCAGCGTATCCCTAGCCGGCAATGAGCAGTTCTTC.

The chain recombines TRBV21-1 with TRBJ2-2; the table gives TRBD1 as D, unverified against the DNA. TRBV21-1 is given as a pseudogene. This CDR3 is built from 15 residues. The CDR3 is CASSTRGQGTGELFF. CDR3 DNA sequence: TGTGCCAGCAGCACAAGGGGACAGGGCACCGGGGAGCTGTTTTTT.

V and J are TRBV5-5 and TRBJ2-2, with D possibly matching TRBD2 (5 bases). The CDR3 extends over 14 amino acids. Trimming stripped 3 bases from V and 7 bases from J, with 13 bases between. CDR1 SGHKS and CDR2 YYEKEE come from the germline V gene (reference sequence). CDR3 residues: CASSSTTSVGELFF. CDR3 sequence (DNA): TGTGCCAGCAGCTCCACTACTAGTGTCGGGGAGCTGTTTTTT.

The genes are TRBV5-1 and TRBJ2-1; D ambiguous. CDR1 is SGHRS, CDR2 YFSETQ, per germline. V dropped 0 bases and J dropped 4 bases, with 8 bases sitting between them. The CDR3 has 14 amino acids. CDR3 region: CASSLGTVYNEQFF. The CDR3 region has the DNA TGCGCCAGCAGCTTGGGCACAGTATACAATGAGCAGTTCTTC. The full variable domain, with the rest looked up from reference TRBV5-1 and TRBJ2-1, is KAGVTQTPRYLIKTRGQQVTLSCSPISGHRSVSWYQQTPGQGLQFLFEYFSETQRNKGNFPGRFSGRQFSNSRSEMNVSTLELGDSALYLCASSLGTVYNEQFFGPGTRLTVL.

The chain couples TRBV4-1 to TRBJ2-7, with D possibly being TRBD1 (6 bases). CDR3 length equals 15 residues. Germline assignment: CDR1 MGHRA and CDR2 YSYEKL. V dropped 0 bases and J dropped 5 bases, with 14 bases sitting between them. CDR3: CASSQEDRARDEQYF. As DNA, the CDR3 is TGCGCCAGCAGCCAAGAGGACAGAGCCAGGGACGAGCAGTACTTC.

The rearrangement links TRBV7-2 to TRBJ2-3, with 7 bases aligning to TRBD1. The germline V gene has CDR1 SGHTA and CDR2 FQGNSA. The CDR3 consists of 15 residues. V dropped 4 bases and J dropped 5; count of bases not matched to a gene: 9. CDR3 coding DNA: TGTGCCAGCAGCTCGGGACAGCCCCTAATAGATACGCAGTATTTT. Translating gives CASSSGQPLIDTQYF.

The table lists this clone with a count of one. The chain links TRBV19 to TRBJ1-2; 11 nucleotides agree with TRBD1. There are 17 residues in the CDR3. Germline assignment: CDR1 LNHDA and CDR2 SQIVND (reference sequence). V shed 5 bases and J 0 bases; nucleotides not matched to a gene: 8. The CDR3 coding sequence is TGTGCCAGTAGTTCTATGGACAGGGGGCTAACTAACTATGGCTACACCTTC. This codes for CASSSMDRGLTNYGYTF. Full variable domain (outside the CDR3, taken from reference TRBV19 and TRBJ1-2): DGGITQSPKYLFRKEGQNVTLSCEQNLNHDAMYWYRQDPGQGLRLIYYSQIVNDFQKGDIAEGYSVSREKKESFPLTVTSAQKNPTAFYLCASSSMDRGLTNYGYTFGSGTRLTVV.

The chain is built from TRBV11-2 and TRBJ1-1; no definite D call. The germline CDR1 and CDR2 sequences are SGHAT and FQNNGV. V was clipped by 1 base and J by 5 bases, with 11 bases between them. CDR3 length: 14 residues. The CDR3: CASSLVLARTEAFF. Written as DNA, the CDR3 is TGTGCCAGCAGCTTAGTTCTTGCGAGAACTGAAGCTTTCTTT.

This clone is a singleton in its sample. The V gene is TRBV7-3, the J gene TRBJ2-1; 8 nucleotides match TRBD2. Germline V CDR1 and CDR2: SGHTA, FQGTGA. This CDR3 region has 13 residues. V lost 1 base, J lost 12 bases, and 5 bases stayed unmatched. The CDR3 nucleotides read TGTGCCAGCAGCTTAAGTGTGAGCGGGGGGCAGTTCTTC. Translating gives CASSLSVSGGQFF.

This chain connects TRBV15 to TRBJ1-1, with TRBD1 matching 10 bases. The CDR3 contains 15 residues. Germline CDR1 and CDR2: LNHNV and YYDKDF (reference sequence). V was pared by 0 bases and J by 13 bases, with 11 bases of the junction left unmatched. The CDR3 is CATSREIGTGVAVFF. The CDR3, as DNA: TGTGCCACCAGCAGAGAAATAGGGACAGGGGTAGCTGTTTTCTTT.

This clone was counted only a few times. The genes are TRBV9 and TRBJ1-2; D is possibly TRBD1 (6 bases). Between the trimmed V and J ends, which lost 4 bases and 7 bases, there was a span of 14 bases. This CDR3 has 13 residues. Germline V gives CDR1 SGDLS, CDR2 YYNGEE. CDR3 DNA: TGTGCCAGCAGCCCCCCCAGGGGTTCTGGCTACACCTTC. The encoded protein is CASSPPRGSGYTF. The entire variable domain, with the rest obtained from reference TRBV9 and TRBJ1-2, is as follows: DSGVTQTPKHLITATGQRVTLRCSPRSGDLSVYWYQQSLDQGLQFLIQYYNGEERAKGNILERFSAQQFPDLHSELNLSSLELGDSALYFCASSPPRGSGYTFGSGTRLTVV.